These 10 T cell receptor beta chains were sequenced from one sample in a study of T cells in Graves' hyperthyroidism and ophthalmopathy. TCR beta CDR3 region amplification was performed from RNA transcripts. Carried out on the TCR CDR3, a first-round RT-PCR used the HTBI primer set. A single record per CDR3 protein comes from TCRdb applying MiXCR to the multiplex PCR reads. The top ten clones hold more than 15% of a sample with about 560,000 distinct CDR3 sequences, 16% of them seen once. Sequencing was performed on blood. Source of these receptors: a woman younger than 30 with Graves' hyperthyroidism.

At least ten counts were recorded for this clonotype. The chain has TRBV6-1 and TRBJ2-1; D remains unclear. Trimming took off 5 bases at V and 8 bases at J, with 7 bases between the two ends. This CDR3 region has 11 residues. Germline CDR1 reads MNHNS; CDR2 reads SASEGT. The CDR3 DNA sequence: TGTGCCAGCAGTAGATCGGATGAGCAGTTCTTC. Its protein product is CASSRSDEQFF.

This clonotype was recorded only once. Here the CDR3 reads CACGLYGYTF. The CDR3, as DNA: TGTGCCTGCGGGTTATATGGCTACACCTTC. The chain combines TRBV30 with TRBJ1-2; D is ambiguous. Trimming left V 6 bases short and J 5 bases short, with 7 bases between. The length of the CDR3 is 10 residues. Germline CDR1 GTSNPN, CDR2 SVGIG (reference sequence).

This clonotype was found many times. As DNA, the CDR3 is TGTGCCAGCACACCCGTCTTTAATGAAAAACTGTTTTTT. Residues: CASTPVFNEKLFF. The J gene is TRBJ1-4, the V gene TRBV2; D remains unclear. V was cut by 7 bases and J by 4 bases, with 10 bases left in between. CDR3 length: 13 amino acids. Germline CDR1 reads SNHLY; CDR2 reads FYNNEI. The whole variable domain, filled in from reference TRBV2 and TRBJ1-4, reads EPEVTQTPSHQVTQMGQEVILRCVPISNHLYFYWYRQILGQKVEFLVSFYNNEISEKSEIFDDQFSVERPDGSNFTLKIRSTKLEDSAMYFCASTPVFNEKLFFGSGTQLSVL.

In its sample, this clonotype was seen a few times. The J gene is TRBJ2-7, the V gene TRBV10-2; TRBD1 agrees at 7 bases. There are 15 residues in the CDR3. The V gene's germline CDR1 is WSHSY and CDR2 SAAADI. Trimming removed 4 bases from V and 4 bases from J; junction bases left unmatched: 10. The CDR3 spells CASSGETGTAYEQYF. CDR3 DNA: TGCGCCAGCAGTGGGGAGACCGGGACAGCATACGAGCAGTACTTC.

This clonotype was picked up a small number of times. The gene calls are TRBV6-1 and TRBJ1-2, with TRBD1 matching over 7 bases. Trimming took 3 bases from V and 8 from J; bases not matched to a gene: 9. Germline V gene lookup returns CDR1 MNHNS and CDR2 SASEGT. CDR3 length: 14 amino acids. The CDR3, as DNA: TGTGCCAGCAGTGAGAGGGGGCGCCTAAGGGGCTACACCTTC. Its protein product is CASSERGRLRGYTF.

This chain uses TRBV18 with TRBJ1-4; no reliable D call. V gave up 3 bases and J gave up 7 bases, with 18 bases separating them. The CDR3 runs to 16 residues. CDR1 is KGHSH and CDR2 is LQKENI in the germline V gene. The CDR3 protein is CASSPSVWARGEKLFF. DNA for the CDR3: TGTGCCAGCTCACCCTCCGTGTGGGCCCGGGGTGAAAAACTGTTTTTT. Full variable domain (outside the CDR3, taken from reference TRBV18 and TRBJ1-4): NAGVMQNPRHLVRRRGQEARLRCSPMKGHSHVYWYRQLPEEGLKFMVYLQKENIIDESGMPKERFSAEFPKEGPSILRIQQVVRGDSAAYFCASSPSVWARGEKLFFGSGTQLSVL.

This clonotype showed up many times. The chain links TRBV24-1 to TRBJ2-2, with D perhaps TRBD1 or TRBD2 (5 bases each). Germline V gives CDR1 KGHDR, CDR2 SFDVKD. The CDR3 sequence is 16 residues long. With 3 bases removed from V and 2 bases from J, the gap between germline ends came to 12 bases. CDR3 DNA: TGTGCCACCAGTGATCGGGACCGCGTCAACACCGGGGAGCTGTTTTTT. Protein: CATSDRDRVNTGELFF.

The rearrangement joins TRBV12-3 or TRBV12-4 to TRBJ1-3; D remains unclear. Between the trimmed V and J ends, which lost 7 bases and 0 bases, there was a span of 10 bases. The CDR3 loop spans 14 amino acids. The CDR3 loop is CASNPRSSGNTIYF. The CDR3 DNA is TGTGCCAGCAATCCTCGGAGCTCTGGAAACACCATATATTTT.

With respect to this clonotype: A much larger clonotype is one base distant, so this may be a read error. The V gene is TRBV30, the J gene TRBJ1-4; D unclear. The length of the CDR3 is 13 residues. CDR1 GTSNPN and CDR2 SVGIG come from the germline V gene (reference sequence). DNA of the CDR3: TGTGCCTGTCACGCAGTCCTTAATGAAAAACTGGTTTTT. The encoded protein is CACHAVLNEKLVF.

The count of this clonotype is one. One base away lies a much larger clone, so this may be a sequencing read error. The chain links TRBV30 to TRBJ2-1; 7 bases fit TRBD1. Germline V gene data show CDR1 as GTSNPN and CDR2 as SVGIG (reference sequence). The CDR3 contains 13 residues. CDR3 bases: TGTGCCCGGAGCCCCGACAGGGCCGGCGAGCAGTTCTTC. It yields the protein CARSPDRAGEQFF.